The TCR beta chain described here comes from a study of regulatory T cells in long-lasting Graves disease (dated by TCRdb to about 2021). At the level of the whole study: In the newly diagnosed Graves' disease group, patients had been taking antithyroid drugs for less than 3 months. The study was conducted in China and was registered as a clinical trial. Persistent Graves' disease patients were compared with newly diagnosed Graves' disease patients by peripheral blood TCR sequencing and RNA sequencing. TCR sequencing covered about 13 persistent and about 20 newly diagnosed Graves' disease patients, 33 samples in total.

Germline trimming amounts to 6 bases on V and 6 bases on J, with 13 as the count of junction bases outside the gene matches. The CDR3 runs 15 amino acids, cysteine and phenylalanine included. Only the CDR3 DNA stays, 45 bases, in frame from base 1. As encoded in the germline V gene, CDR1 is MNHNS while CDR2 is SASEGT. Library preparation used multiplex PCR. Instrument on record: Illumina HiSeq 4000. To build TCR beta libraries, CDR3 regions were amplified by Arm-PCR using iRepertoire HTBI primers. Gel purification was performed on PCR products prior to sequencing. As for the original processing: A total of fewer than 65 TRBV and under 15 TRBJ segments were identified across samples and were used for gene usage analysis of CDR3 amino acid clonotypes. Filtered high-quality paired reads were merged into contigs using COPE and FqMerger. Contigs were aligned with BLAST to IMGT TRBV, TRBD and TRBJ reference genes, and CDR3 was defined per IMGT. Highly expanded clones were defined as clonotypes with a frequency above 0.1%. Shannon entropy was used to measure repertoire diversity, and the Gini coefficient was used to measure V-J evenness. Public clonotypes were defined as clonotypes shared by more than one individual. The raw public data were reprocessed by TCRdb itself: fastp quality trimming at Q25, MiXCR clonotype calling, in-frame beta chains only. Rows with one shared CDR3 protein collapse into an entry with the most common genes and DNA. These V and J calls rely on TCRdb rather than the paper's analysis. The sample records about 500,000 distinct CDR3 sequences, about 17% of which are singletons. The ten top clones hold 12% of the sample.

What the authors observed across the whole study: Persistent Graves' disease patients showed lower TCR Shannon entropy and fewer highly expanded clones than newly diagnosed patients, suggesting clonal expansion. The authors acknowledged the small sample size as a limitation that may reduce accuracy. Persistent patients shared more public clonotypes among themselves (2,741) than newly diagnosed patients did (over 900). Because the primary lesion, thyroid tissue, could not be accessed, the study looked at peripheral blood alone. Sequencing and analysis were restricted to the TCR beta chain. Persistent disease showed preferential use of TRBV28, TRBJ1-2 and TRBJ2-5, whereas newly diagnosed disease favored TRBV20-1 and TRBJ2-1.

This sample's time point label indicates: newly diagnosed GD, antithyroid drugs for less than 3 months. For both TCR sequencing and RNA sequencing, RNA was extracted from PBMCs in TRIzol. The diagnosis of Graves' disease followed American Thyroid Association guidelines. Recruitment of patients was carried out at an endocrinology department in Xi'an, China. Each patient gave roughly 8.4 milliliters of peripheral blood, collected in an EDTA anticoagulant tube. PBMCs were isolated by Ficoll Paque Plus density gradient separation without further T cell sorting. An Agilent 2100 Bioanalyzer and agarose gel were used to check RNA quality, while a NanoDrop 2000 measured RNA concentration. Regarding this clonotype: What this receptor recognizes is not known. The record has no base qualities; no much larger clone is one base away.

The same data also contributed to another study, on T cells in Graves' hyperthyroidism and ophthalmopathy. According to the second study: Graves' hyperthyroidism was defined as stable when no progression to ophthalmopathy occurred over 18 months of follow-up. Hyperthyroidism patients were newly diagnosed, with disease duration under 2 months, and aged 18 to 65 years. Patients with uncontrolled infections, other autoimmune diseases, pregnancy or lactation were excluded. Diagnoses were established on the basis of clinical symptoms, serum thyroxine and TRAb, thyroid ultrasound, and orbital computed tomography. The TCR CDR3 was subjected to a first round of RT-PCR using the HTBI primer set and the Qiagen OneStep RT-PCR kit. Most expanded thyroid clonotypes (frequency above 0.001) were also detected in blood, a finding suggesting that blood repertoires may reflect thyroid immune responses. A 13 V-J signature model separated ophthalmopathy from stable hyperthyroidism, with around 88% sensitivity and approximately 81% specificity in cross-validation and 80%/75% in testing. In validation, the model predicted progression to ophthalmopathy a median of around 6.5 months before onset, with 70% to 71% sensitivity and 72.22% specificity. To identify distinguishing TCR V-J signatures, a discovery cohort of about 100 patients was used, comprising 40 to 45 with Graves' ophthalmopathy and approximately 58 with stable Graves' hyperthyroidism. An independent validation cohort of under 20 hyperthyroidism patients and 17 patients who later progressed to ophthalmopathy tested prospective prediction of ophthalmopathy. The approximately 90 discovery patients were randomly split 7:3 into training and test sets. Thyroid tissue and blood T-cell repertoires from several Graves' hyperthyroidism patients were also compared in the study. Once sampling was done, hyperthyroidism patients were given methimazole at a starting dose of 30 mg daily, whereas ophthalmopathy patients were given high-dose intravenous methylprednisolone. Libraries were constructed in a second round of multiplex PCR, after which size selection and purification were performed. Libraries were sequenced paired-end with 100 bp reads on an Illumina HiSeq2000. Raw data were processed with SOAPnuke, discarding reads with adapters, uncalled bases, mean Phred below 15, or no exact constant-primer or identifier match. High-quality paired reads were merged with COPE v1.2.5, and unique nucleotide sequences were defined as clonotypes. MiTCR v1.1 was used to align clonotypes to the IMGT TRBV, TRBD and TRBJ reference segments. The analysis included only V-J combinations with a frequency above 0.0001, which together covered approximately 99% of the repertoires. A TCS score was defined as the ratio of F50 (clonal expansion) to E x V (chaos), with BLOSUM62-based TCRdist applied between CDR3 peptides within each V-J. Welch's t-statistics and random forest reduced roughly 500 V-J features to 13, which were used in a naive Bayes classifier (R e1071). No statistical method was used to fix the sample size in advance, and group allocation was not hidden from the investigators. According to the paper, TCR Vbeta CDR3 sequencing was carried out on approximately 140 peripheral blood samples, which came from 40 to 45 ophthalmopathy, approximately 72 hyperthyroidism and around 17 progressor patients.

The specimen comprised peripheral blood mononuclear cells (PBMCs), sampled at new diagnosis, from a patient treated with antithyroid drugs. This receptor chain uses TRBV6-1 and TRBJ1-2, and 7 bases in between align with TRBD1. The TCR comes from a middle-aged man with Graves disease. Donor details come from another sample of the same person, matched by shared clones. In nucleotide form, the sequence is TGTGCCAGCAGGTTCCTTACAGGGGCTAGAGATGGCTACACCTTC. This yields the protein CASRFLTGARDGYTF.